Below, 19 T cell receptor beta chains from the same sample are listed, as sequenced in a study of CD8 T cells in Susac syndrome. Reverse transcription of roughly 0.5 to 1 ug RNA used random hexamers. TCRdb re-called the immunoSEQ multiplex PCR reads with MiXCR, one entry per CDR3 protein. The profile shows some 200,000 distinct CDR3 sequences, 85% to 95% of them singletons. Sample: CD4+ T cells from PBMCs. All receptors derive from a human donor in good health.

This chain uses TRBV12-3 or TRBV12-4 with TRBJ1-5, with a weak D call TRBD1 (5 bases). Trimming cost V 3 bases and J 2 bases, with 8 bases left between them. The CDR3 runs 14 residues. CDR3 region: CASSFGTGNQPQHF. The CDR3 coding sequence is TGTGCCAGCAGTTTTGGGACCGGCAATCAGCCCCAGCATTTT.

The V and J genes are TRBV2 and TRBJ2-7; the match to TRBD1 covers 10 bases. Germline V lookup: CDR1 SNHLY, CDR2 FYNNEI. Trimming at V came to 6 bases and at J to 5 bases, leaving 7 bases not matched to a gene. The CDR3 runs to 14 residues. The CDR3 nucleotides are TGTGCCAGCAGCCCGGGACAGGGGCTGGACGAGCAGTACTTC. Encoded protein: CASSPGQGLDEQYF.

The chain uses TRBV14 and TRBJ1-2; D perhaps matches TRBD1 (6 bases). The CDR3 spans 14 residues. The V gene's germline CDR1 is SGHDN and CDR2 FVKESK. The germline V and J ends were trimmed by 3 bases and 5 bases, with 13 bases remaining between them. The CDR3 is CASSHLDRPYGYTF. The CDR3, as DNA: TGTGCCAGCAGCCATTTAGACAGGCCTTATGGCTACACCTTC. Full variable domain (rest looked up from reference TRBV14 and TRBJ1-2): EAGVTQFPSHSVIEKGQTVTLRCDPISGHDNLYWYRRVMGKEIKFLLHFVKESKQDESGMPNNRFLAERTGGTYSTLKVQPAELEDSGVYFCASSHLDRPYGYTFGSGTRLTVV.

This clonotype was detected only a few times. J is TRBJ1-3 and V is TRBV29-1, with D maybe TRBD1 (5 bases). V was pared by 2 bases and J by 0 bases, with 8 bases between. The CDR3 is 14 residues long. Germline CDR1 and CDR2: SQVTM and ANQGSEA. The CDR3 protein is CSVETGTSGNTIYF. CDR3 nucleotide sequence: TGCAGCGTTGAAACAGGCACCTCTGGAAACACCATATATTTT.

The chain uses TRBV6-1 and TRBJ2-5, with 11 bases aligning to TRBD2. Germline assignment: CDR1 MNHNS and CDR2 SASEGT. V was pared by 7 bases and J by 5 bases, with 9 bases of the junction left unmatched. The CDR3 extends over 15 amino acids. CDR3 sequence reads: CASTETSGKLETQYF. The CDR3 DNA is TGTGCCAGCACAGAGACTAGCGGGAAACTGGAGACCCAGTACTTC.

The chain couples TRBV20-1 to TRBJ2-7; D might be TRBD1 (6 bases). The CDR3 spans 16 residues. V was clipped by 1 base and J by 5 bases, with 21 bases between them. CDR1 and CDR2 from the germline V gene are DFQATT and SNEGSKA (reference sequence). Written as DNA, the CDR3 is TGCAGTGCTAGAGGCCCCCCACAGGGCTTGAGGAACGAGCAGTACTTC. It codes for CSARGPPQGLRNEQYF.

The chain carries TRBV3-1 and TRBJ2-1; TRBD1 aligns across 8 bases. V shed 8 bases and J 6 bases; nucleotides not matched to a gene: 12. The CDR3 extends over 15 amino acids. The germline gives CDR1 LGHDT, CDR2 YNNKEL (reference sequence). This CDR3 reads CASGGRDRQGNEQFF. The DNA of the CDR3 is TGTGCCAGCGGGGGCCGGGACAGGCAGGGCAATGAGCAGTTCTTC.

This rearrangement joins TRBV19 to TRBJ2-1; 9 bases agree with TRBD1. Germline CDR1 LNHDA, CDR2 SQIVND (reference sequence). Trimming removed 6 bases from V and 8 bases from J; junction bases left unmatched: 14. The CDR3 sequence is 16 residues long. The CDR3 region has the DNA TGTGCCAGTAGCTCTCCTTTGGGACAGGGAACAGATGAGCAGTTCTTC. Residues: CASSSPLGQGTDEQFF.

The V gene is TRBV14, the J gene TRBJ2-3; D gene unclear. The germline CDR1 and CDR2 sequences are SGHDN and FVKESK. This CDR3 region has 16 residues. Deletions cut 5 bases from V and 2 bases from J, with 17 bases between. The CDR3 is CASSATSPPVTDTQYF. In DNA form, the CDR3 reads TGTGCCAGCAGCGCTACGAGTCCACCTGTCACAGATACGCAGTATTTT.

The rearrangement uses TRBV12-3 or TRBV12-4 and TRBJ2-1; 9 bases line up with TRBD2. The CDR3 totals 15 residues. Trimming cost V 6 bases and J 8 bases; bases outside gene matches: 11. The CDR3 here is CASSTPAGGAHEQFF. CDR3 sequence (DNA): TGTGCCAGCAGCACCCCCGCGGGAGGGGCCCATGAGCAGTTCTTC.

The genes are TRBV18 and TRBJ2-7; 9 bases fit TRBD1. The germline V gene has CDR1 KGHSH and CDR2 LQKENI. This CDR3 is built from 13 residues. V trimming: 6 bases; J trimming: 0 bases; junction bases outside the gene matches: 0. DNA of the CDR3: TGTGCCAGCTCGGACAGGGGCTCCTACGAGCAGTACTTC. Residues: CASSDRGSYEQYF.

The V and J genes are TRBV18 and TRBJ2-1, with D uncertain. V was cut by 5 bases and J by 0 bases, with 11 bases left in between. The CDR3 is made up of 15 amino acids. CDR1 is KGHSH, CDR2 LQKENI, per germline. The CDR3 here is CASSTVESSYNEQFF. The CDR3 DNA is TGTGCCAGCTCAACTGTAGAAAGCTCCTACAATGAGCAGTTCTTC.

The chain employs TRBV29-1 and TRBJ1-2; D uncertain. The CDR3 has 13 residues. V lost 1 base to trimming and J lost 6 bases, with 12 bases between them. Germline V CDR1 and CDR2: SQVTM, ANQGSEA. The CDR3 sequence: CSVEVTPGNGYTF. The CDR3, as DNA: TGCAGCGTTGAAGTAACTCCGGGGAATGGCTACACCTTC.

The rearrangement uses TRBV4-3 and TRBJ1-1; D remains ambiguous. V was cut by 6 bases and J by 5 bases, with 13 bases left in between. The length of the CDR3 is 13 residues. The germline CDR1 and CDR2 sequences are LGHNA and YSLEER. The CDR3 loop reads CASRRAGVTEAFF. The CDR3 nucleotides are TGCGCCAGCAGACGAGCTGGGGTAACTGAAGCTTTCTTT.

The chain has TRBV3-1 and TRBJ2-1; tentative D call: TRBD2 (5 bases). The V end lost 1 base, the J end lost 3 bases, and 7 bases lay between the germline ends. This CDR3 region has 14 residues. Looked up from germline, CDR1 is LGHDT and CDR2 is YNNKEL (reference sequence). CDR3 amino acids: CASSQGLNYNEQFF. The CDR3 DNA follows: TGTGCCAGCAGCCAAGGACTAAACTACAATGAGCAGTTCTTC.

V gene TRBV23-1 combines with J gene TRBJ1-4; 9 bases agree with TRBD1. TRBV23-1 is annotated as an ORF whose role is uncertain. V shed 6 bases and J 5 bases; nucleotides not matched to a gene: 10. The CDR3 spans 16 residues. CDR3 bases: TGCGCCAGCAGGCATCCGGAAGGGACAGGGAATGAAAAACTGTTTTTT. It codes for CASRHPEGTGNEKLFF.

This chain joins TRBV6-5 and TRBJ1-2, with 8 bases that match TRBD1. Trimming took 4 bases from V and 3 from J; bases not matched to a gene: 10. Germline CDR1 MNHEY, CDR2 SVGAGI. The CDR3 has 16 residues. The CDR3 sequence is CASSSPRTGRHYGYTF. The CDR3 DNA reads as TGTGCCAGCAGTTCCCCCCGGACAGGGCGTCACTATGGCTACACCTTC.

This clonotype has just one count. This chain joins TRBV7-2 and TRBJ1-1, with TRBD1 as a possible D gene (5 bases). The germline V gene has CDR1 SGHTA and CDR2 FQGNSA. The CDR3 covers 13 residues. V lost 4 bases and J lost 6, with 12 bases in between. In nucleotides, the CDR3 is TGTGCCAGCAGCTCTGGGGGTGTTCCTGAAGCTTTCTTT. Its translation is CASSSGGVPEAFF.

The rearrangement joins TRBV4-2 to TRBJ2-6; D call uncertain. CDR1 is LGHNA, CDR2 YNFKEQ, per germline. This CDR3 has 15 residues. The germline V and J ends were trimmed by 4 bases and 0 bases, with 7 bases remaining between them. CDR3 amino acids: CASSLADSGANVLTF. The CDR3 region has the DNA TGTGCCAGCAGCCTTGCGGACTCTGGGGCCAACGTCCTGACTTTC.